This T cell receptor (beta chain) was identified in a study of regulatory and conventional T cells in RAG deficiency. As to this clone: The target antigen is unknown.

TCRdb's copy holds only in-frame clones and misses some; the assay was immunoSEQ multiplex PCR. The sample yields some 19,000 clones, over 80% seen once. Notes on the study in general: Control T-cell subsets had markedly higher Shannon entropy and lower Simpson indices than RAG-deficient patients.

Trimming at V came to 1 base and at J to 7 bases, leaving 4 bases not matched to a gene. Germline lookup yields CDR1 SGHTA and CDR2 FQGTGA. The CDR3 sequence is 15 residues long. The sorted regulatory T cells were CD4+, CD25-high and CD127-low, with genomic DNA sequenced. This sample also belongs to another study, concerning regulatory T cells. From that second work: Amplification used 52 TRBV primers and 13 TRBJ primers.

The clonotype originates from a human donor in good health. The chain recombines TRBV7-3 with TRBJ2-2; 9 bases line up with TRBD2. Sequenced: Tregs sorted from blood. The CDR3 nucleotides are TGTGCCAGCAGCTTAAGTAGCGGGGGAGTCGGGGAGCTGTTTTTT. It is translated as CASSLSSGGVGELFF.